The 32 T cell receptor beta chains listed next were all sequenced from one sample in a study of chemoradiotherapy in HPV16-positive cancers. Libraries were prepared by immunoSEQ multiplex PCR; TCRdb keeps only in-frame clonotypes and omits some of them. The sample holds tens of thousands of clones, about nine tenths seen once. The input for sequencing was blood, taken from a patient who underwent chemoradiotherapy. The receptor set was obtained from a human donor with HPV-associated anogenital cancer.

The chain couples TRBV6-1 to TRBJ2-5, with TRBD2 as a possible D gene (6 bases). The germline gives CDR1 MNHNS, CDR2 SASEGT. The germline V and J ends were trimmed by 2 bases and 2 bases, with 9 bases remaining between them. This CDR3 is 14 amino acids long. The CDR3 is CASSEQGGQETQYF. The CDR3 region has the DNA TGTGCCAGCAGTGAACAGGGAGGTCAAGAGACCCAGTACTTC.

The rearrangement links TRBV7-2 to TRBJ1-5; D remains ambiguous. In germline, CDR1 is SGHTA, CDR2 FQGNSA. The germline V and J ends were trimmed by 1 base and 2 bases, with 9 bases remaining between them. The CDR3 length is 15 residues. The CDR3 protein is CASSLVGQGNQPQHF. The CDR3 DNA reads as TGTGCCAGCAGCTTAGTTGGGCAGGGCAATCAGCCCCAGCATTTT.

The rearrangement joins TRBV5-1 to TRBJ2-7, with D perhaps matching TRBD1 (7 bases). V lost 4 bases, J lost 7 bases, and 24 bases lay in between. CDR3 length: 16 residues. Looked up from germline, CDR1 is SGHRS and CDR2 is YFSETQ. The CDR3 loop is CASSLTTAPRGDEQYF. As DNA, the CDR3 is TGCGCCAGCAGCCTCACGACAGCCCCCAGGGGGGATGAGCAGTACTTC.

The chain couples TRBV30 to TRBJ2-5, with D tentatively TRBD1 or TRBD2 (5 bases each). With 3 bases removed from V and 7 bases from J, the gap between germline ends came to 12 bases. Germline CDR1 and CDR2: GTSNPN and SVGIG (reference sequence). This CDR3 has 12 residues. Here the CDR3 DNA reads TGTGCCTGGAGCCCGGGGCCAGGGACCCAGTACTTC. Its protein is CAWSPGPGTQYF. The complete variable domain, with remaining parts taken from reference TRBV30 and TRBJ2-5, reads SQTIHQWPATLVQPVGSPLSLECTVEGTSNPNLYWYRQAAGRGLQLLFYSVGIGQISSEVPQNLSASRPQDRQFILSSKKLLLSDSGFYLCAWSPGPGTQYFGPGTRLLVL.

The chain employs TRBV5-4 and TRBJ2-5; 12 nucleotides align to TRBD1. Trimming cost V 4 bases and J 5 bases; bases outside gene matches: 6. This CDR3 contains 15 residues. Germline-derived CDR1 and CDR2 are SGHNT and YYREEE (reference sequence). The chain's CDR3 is CASSRGTGGRETQYF. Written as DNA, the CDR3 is TGTGCCAGCAGCCGCGGGACAGGGGGCAGGGAGACCCAGTACTTC.

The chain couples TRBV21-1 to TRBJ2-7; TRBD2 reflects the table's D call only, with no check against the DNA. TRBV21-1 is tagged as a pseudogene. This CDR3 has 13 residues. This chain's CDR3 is CASSRTPIYEQYF. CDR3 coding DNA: TGTGCCAGCAGCAGGACTCCAATCTACGAGCAGTACTTC.

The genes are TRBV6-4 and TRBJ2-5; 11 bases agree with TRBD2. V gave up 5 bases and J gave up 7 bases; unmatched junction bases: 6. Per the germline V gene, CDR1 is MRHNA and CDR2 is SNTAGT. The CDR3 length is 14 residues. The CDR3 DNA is TGTGCCAGCAGTCCCGGGACTAGCGGCGGGACCCAGTACTTC. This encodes CASSPGTSGGTQYF.

DNA of the CDR3: TGCGCCAGCAGCTTGGGGCACAACACTGAAGCTTTCTTT. As protein: CASSLGHNTEAFF. This chain joins TRBV5-1 and TRBJ1-1; D is unresolved. The CDR3 is 13 amino acids. The germline V gene has CDR1 SGHRS and CDR2 YFSETQ. Trimming cost V 0 bases and J 2 bases, with 5 bases left between them.

The CDR3 DNA follows: TGTGCCAGTAGTATAGGGGGGAAAGGTTGGGATGAGCAGTTCTTC. This codes for CASSIGGKGWDEQFF. V gene TRBV19 combines with J gene TRBJ2-1, with D perhaps TRBD1 or TRBD2 (5 bases each). Trimming removed 1 base from V and 8 bases from J, with 15 bases in between. The length of the CDR3 is 15 residues. From germline, CDR1 is LNHDA and CDR2 SQIVND (reference sequence).

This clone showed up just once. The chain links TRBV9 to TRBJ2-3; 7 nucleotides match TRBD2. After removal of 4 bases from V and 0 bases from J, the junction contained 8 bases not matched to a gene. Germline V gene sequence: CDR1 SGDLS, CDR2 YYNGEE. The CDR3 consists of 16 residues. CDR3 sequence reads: CASSSTVAGSTDTQYF. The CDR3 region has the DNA TGTGCCAGCAGCTCAACGGTAGCGGGCAGCACAGATACGCAGTATTTT.

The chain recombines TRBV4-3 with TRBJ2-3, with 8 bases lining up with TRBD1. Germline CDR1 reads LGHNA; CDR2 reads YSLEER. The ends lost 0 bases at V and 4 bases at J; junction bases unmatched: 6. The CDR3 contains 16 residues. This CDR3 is CASSQDLSQGADTQYF. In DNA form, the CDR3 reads TGCGCCAGCAGCCAAGATCTTTCACAGGGGGCAGATACGCAGTATTTT.

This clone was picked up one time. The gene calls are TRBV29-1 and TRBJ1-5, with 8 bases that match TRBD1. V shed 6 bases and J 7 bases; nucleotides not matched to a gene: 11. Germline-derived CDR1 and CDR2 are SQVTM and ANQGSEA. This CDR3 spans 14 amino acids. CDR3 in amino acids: CSVQKADRVQPQHF. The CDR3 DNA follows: TGCAGCGTCCAGAAAGCGGACAGGGTACAGCCCCAGCATTTT.

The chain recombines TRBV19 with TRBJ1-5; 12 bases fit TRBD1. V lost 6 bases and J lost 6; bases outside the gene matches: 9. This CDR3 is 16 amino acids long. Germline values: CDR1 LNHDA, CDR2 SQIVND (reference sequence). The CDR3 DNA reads TGTGCCAGTAGGCGAGGGACAGGGGGCGCCGGTCAGCCCCAGCATTTT. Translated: CASRRGTGGAGQPQHF.

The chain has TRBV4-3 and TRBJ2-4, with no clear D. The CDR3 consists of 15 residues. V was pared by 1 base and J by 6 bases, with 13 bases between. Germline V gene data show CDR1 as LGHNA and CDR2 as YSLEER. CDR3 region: CASSQGRQVTNIQYF. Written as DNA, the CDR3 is TGCGCCAGCAGCCAAGGCCGGCAGGTCACAAACATTCAGTACTTC.

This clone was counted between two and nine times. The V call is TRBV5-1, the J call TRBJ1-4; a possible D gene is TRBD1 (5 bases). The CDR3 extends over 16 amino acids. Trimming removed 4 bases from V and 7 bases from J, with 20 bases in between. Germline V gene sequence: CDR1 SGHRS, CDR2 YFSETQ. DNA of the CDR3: TGCGCCAGCAGCCCAGACTTACTGGGGGGTAGTGAAAAACTGTTTTTT. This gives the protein CASSPDLLGGSEKLFF.

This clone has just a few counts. CDR3 residues: CASSLGGGRSYEQYF. In DNA form, the CDR3 reads TGCGCCAGCAGCTTGGGAGGGGGGCGCTCCTACGAGCAGTACTTC. This chain links TRBV5-1 with TRBJ2-7; D could derive from TRBD1 or TRBD2 (6 bases each). This CDR3 is built from 15 residues. The germline CDR1 and CDR2 sequences are SGHRS and YFSETQ. V gave up 0 bases and J gave up 0 bases, with 10 bases separating them. Drawing the rest from reference TRBV5-1 and TRBJ2-7, the complete variable domain is KAGVTQTPRYLIKTRGQQVTLSCSPISGHRSVSWYQQTPGQGLQFLFEYFSETQRNKGNFPGRFSGRQFSNSRSEMNVSTLELGDSALYLCASSLGGGRSYEQYFGPGTRLTVT.

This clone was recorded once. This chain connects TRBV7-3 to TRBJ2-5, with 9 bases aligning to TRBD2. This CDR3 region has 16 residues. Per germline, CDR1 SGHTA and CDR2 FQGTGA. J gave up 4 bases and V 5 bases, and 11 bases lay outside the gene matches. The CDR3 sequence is CASSPPGAGGGETQYF. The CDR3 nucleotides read TGTGCCAGCAGCCCGCCGGGAGCGGGAGGTGGAGAGACCCAGTACTTC.

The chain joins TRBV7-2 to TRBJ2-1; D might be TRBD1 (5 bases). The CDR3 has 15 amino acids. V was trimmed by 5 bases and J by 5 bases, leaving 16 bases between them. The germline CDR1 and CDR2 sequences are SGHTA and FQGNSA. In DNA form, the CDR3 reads TGTGCCAGCAGCCCCCCGCGAGACAGAAACAATGAGCAGTTCTTC. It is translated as CASSPPRDRNNEQFF.

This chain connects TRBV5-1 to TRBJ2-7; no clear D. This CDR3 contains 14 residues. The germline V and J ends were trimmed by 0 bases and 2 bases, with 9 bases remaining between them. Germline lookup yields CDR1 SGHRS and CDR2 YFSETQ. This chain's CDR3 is CASSLGSATYEQYF. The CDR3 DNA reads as TGCGCCAGCAGCTTGGGGTCTGCTACCTACGAGCAGTACTTC. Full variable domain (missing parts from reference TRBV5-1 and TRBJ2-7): KAGVTQTPRYLIKTRGQQVTLSCSPISGHRSVSWYQQTPGQGLQFLFEYFSETQRNKGNFPGRFSGRQFSNSRSEMNVSTLELGDSALYLCASSLGSATYEQYFGPGTRLTVT.

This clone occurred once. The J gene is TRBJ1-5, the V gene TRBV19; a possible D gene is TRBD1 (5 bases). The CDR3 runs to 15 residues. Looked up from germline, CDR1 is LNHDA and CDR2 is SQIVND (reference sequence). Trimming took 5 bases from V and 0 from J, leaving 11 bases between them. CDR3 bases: TGTGCCAGTAGTGCCAGACAGAATAGCAATCAGCCCCAGCATTTT. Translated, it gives CASSARQNSNQPQHF. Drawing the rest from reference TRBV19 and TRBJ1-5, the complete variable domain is DGGITQSPKYLFRKEGQNVTLSCEQNLNHDAMYWYRQDPGQGLRLIYYSQIVNDFQKGDIAEGYSVSREKKESFPLTVTSAQKNPTAFYLCASSARQNSNQPQHFGDGTRLSIL.

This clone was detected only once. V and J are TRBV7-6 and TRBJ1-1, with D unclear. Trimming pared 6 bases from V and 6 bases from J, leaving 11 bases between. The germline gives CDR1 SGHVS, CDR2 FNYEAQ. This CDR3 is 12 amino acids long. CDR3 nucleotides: TGTGCCAGCAGTCCCGGGTGGGCTGAAGCTTTCTTT. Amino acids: CASSPGWAEAFF.

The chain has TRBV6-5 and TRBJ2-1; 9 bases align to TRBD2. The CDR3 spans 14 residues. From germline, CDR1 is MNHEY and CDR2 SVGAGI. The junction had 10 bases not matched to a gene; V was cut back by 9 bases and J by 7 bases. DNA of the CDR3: TGTGCCAGTACGAGGCGGGAGGGGTATAATGAGCAGTTCTTC. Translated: CASTRREGYNEQFF.

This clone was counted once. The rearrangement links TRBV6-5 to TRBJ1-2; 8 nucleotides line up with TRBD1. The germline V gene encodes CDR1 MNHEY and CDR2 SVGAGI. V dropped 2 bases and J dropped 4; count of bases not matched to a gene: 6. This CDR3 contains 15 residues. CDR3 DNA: TGTGCCAGCAGTTACGACAGGGGACCTGGCTATGGCTACACCTTC. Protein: CASSYDRGPGYGYTF.

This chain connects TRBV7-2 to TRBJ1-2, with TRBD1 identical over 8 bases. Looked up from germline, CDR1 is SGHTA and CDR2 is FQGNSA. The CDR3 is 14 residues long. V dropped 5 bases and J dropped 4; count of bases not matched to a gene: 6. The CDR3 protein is CASSEGTGAYGYTF. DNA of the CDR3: TGTGCCAGCAGCGAGGGGACAGGTGCCTATGGCTACACCTTC. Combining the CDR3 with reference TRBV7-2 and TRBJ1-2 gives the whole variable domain GAGVSQSPSNKVTEKGKDVELRCDPISGHTALYWYRQSLGQGLEFLIYFQGNSAPDKSGLPSDRFSAERTGGSVSTLTIQRTQQEDSAVYLCASSEGTGAYGYTFGSGTRLTVV.

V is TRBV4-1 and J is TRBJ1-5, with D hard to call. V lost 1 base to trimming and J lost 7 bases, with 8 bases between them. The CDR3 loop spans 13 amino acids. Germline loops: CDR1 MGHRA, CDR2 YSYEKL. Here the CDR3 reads CASSQGGLQPQHF. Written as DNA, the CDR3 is TGCGCCAGCAGCCAAGGAGGATTGCAGCCCCAGCATTTT.

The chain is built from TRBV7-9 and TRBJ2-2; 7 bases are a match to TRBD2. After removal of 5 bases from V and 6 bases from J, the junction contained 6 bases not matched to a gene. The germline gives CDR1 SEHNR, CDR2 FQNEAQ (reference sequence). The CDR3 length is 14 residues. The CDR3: CASSPVAGAGELFF. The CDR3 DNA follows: TGTGCCAGCAGCCCCGTAGCGGGTGCCGGGGAGCTGTTTTTT. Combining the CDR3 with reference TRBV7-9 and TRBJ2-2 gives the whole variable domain DTGVSQNPRHKITKRGQNVTFRCDPISEHNRLYWYRQTLGQGPEFLTYFQNEAQLEKSRLLSDRFSAERPKGSFSTLEIQRTEQGDSAMYLCASSPVAGAGELFFGEGSRLTVL.

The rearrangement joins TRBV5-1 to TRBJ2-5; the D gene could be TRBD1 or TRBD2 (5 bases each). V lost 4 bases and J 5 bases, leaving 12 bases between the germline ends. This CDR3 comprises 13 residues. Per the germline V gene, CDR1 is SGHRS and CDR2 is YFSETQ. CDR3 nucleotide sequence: TGCGCCAGCAGCCCGGGGCGTCAGGAGACCCAGTACTTC. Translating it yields CASSPGRQETQYF.

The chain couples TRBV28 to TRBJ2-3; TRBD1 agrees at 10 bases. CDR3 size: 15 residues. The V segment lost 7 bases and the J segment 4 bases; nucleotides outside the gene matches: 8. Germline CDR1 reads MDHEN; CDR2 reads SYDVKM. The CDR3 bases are TGTGCCAGCACGACAGGGGGCGCGCAGCCAGATACGCAGTATTTT. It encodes CASTTGGAQPDTQYF.

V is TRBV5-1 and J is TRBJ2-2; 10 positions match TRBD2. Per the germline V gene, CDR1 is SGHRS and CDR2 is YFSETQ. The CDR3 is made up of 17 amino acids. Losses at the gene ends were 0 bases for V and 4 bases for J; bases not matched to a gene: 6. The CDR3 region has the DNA TGCGCCAGCAGCTTGGGCCCAAGCGGGGGGGCCACCGGGGAGCTGTTTTTT. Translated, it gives CASSLGPSGGATGELFF.

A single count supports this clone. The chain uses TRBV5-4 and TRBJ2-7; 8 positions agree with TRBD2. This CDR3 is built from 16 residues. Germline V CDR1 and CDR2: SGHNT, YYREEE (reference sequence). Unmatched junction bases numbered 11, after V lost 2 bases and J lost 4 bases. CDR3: CASSFGGGPTGYEQYF. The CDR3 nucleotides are TGTGCCAGCAGCTTTGGCGGGGGGCCTACAGGATACGAGCAGTACTTC.

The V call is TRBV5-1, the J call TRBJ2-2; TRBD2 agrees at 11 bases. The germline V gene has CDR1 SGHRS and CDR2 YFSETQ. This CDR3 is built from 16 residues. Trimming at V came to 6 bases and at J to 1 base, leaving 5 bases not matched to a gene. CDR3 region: CASTPLAGGNTGELFF. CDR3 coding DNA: TGCGCCAGCACCCCCCTAGCGGGGGGGAACACCGGGGAGCTGTTTTTT. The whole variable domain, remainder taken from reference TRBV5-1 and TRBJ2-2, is KAGVTQTPRYLIKTRGQQVTLSCSPISGHRSVSWYQQTPGQGLQFLFEYFSETQRNKGNFPGRFSGRQFSNSRSEMNVSTLELGDSALYLCASTPLAGGNTGELFFGEGSRLTVL.

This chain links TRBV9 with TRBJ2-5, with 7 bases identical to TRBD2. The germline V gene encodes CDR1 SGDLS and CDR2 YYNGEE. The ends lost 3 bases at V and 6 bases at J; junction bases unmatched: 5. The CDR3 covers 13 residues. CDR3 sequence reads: CASSETSSQTQYF. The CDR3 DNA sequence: TGTGCCAGCAGCGAGACTAGCAGTCAGACCCAGTACTTC.